This TCR beta chain comes out of a study of CD8 T cells in ankylosing spondylitis. Making use of molecular barcodes, quantitative 5'-RACE generated TCR beta libraries. TCRdb re-analysed the 5' RACE reads in MiXCR, keeping a single row per CDR3 protein. The sample consists of about 440,000 distinct CDR3 sequences, about a sixth of them appearing once. V lost 1 base and J lost 1, with 5 bases in between. The CDR3 sequence is 14 residues long. In its sample, this clonotype was seen many times. The target antigen is unknown. Study-wide findings and caveats: Ankylosing spondylitis blood appeared to be characterized by a TCR beta motif of eight or nine highly homologous variants.

This receptor was taken from a male donor with ankylosing spondylitis. The chain carries TRBV12-3 or TRBV12-4 and TRBJ1-3; no clear D. The material sequenced was blood, either unsorted or a sorted T cell fraction (not recorded which). CDR3 DNA: TGTGCCAGCAGTTTAGTGGTTTCTGGAAACACCATATATTTT. Its protein is CASSLVVSGNTIYF.